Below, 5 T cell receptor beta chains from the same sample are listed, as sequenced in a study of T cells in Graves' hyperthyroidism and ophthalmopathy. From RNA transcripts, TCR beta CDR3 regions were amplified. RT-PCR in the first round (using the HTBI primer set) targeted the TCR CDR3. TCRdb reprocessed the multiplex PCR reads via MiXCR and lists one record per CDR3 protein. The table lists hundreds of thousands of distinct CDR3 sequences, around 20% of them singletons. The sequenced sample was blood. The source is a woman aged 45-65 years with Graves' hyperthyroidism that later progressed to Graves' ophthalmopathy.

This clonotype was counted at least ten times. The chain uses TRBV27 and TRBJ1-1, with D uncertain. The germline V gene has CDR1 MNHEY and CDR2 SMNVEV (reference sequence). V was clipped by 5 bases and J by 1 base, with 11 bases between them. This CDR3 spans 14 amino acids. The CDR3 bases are TGTGCCAGCAGTATCGCGAGCGGGAACACTGAAGCTTTCTTT. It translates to CASSIASGNTEAFF.

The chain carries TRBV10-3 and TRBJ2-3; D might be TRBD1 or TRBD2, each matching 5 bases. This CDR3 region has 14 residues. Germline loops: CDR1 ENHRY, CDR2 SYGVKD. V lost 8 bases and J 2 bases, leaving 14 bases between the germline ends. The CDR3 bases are TGTGCCATCGCTGGGGCGGGCACCACAGATACGCAGTATTTT. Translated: CAIAGAGTTDTQYF.

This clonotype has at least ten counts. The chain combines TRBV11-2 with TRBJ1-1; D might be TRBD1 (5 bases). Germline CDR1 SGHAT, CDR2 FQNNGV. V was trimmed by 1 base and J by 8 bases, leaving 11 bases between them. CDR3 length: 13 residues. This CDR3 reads CASSLGGAGEAFF. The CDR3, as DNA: TGTGCCAGCAGCTTAGGTGGGGCAGGCGAAGCTTTCTTT.

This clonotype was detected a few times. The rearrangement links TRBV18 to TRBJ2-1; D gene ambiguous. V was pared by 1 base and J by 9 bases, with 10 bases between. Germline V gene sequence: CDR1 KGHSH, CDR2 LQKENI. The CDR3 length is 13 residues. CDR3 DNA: TGTGCCAGCTCACCACAAGGCGATGCTGAGCAGTTCTTC. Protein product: CASSPQGDAEQFF.

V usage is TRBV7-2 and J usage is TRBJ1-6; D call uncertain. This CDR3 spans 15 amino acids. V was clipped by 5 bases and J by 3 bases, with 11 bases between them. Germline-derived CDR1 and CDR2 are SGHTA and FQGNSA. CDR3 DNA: TGTGCCAGCAGCGAAGGCAGTCACTATAATTCACCCCTCCACTTT. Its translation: CASSEGSHYNSPLHF.